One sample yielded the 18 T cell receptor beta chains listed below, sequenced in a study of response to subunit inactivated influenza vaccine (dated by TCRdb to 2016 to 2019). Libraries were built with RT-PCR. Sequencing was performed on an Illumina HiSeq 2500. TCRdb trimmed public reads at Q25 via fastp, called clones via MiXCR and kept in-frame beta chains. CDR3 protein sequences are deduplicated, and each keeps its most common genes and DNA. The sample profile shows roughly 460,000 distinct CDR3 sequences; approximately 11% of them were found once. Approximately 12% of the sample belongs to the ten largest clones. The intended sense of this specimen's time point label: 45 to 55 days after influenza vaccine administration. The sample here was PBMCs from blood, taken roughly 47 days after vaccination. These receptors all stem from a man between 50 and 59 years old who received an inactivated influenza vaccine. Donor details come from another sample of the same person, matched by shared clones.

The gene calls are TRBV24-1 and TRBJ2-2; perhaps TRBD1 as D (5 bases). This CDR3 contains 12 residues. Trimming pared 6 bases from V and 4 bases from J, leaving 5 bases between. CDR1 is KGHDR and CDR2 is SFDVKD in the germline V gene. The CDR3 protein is CATSQGTGELFF. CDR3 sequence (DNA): TGTGCCACCAGTCAGGGCACCGGGGAGCTGTTTTTT.

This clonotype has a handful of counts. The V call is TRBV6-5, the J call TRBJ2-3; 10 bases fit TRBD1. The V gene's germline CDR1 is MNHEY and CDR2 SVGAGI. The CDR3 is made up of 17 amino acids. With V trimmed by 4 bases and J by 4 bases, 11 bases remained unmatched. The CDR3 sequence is CASSSAPGQGTPDTQYF. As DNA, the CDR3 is TGTGCCAGCAGTTCGGCCCCGGGACAGGGGACCCCAGATACGCAGTATTTT.

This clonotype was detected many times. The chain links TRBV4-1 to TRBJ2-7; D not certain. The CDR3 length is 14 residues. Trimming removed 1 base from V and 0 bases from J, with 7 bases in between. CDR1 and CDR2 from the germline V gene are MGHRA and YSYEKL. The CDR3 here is CASSQGPDSYEQYF. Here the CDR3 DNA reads TGCGCCAGCAGCCAAGGGCCAGACTCCTACGAGCAGTACTTC.

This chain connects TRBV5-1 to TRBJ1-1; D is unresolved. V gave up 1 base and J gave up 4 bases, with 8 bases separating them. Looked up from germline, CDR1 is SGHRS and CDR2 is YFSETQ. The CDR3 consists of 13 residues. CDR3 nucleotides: TGCGCCAGCAGCTTGAACCAGATCACTGAAGCTTTCTTT. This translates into CASSLNQITEAFF.

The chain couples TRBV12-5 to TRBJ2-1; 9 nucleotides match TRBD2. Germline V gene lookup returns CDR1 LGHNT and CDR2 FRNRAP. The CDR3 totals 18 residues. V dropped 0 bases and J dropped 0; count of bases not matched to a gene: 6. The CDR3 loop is CASGLVLGGGDSYNEQFF. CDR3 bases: TGTGCTAGTGGTTTGGTACTTGGCGGGGGGGACTCCTACAATGAGCAGTTCTTC.

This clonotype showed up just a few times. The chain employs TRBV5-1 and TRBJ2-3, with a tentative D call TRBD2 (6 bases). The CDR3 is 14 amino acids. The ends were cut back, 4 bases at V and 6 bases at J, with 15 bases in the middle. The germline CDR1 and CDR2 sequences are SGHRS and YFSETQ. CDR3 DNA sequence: TGCGCCAGCAGCCTGAAATCGGGGAGGGATACGCAGTATTTT. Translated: CASSLKSGRDTQYF.

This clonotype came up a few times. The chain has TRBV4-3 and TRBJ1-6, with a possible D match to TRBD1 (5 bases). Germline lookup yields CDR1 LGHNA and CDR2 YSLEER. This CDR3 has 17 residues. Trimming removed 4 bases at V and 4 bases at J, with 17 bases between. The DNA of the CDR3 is TGCGCCAGCAGCCGTGGGGATTCGGGGCAATATAATTCACCCCTCCACTTT. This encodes CASSRGDSGQYNSPLHF.

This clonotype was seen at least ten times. The CDR3 bases are TGCAGTGCGATCCGGACTAGCGCGAAAGAGACCCAGTACTTC. Residues: CSAIRTSAKETQYF. The V call is TRBV20-1, the J call TRBJ2-5; 9 nucleotides line up with TRBD2. The CDR3 spans 14 residues. V shed 6 bases and J 3 bases; nucleotides not matched to a gene: 8. CDR1 and CDR2 from the germline V gene are DFQATT and SNEGSKA (reference sequence).

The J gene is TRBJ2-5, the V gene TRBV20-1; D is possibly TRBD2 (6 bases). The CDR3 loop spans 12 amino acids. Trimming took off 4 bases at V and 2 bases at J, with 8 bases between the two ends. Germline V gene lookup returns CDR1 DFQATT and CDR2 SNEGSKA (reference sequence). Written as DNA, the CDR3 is TGCAGTGCTATCGGGGGACAAGAGACCCAGTACTTC. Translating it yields CSAIGGQETQYF.

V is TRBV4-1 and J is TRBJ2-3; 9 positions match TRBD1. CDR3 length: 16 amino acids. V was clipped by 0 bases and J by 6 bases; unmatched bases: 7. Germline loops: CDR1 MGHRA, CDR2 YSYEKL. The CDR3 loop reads CASSQDRGQGWDTQYF. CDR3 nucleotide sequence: TGCGCCAGCAGCCAAGATCGAGGACAGGGGTGGGATACGCAGTATTTT.

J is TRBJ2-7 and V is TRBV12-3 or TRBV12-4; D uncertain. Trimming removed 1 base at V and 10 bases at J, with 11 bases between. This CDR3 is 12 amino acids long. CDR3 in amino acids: CASSLDSPPQYF. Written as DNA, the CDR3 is TGTGCCAGCAGTTTAGACAGCCCGCCCCAGTACTTC.

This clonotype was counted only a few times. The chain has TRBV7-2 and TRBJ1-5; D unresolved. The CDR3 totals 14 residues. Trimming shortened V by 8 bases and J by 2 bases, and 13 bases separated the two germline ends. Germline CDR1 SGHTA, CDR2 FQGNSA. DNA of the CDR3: TGTGCCAGCGCACTGTTCGGTGGCAATCAGCCCCAGCATTTT. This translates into CASALFGGNQPQHF.

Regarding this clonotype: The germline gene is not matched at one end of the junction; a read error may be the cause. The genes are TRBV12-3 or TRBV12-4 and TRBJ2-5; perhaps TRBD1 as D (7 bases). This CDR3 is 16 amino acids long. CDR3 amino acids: CTSSFDAGGYQETQYF. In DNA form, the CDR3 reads TGTACCAGCAGTTTCGACGCAGGGGGGTACCAAGAGACCCAGTACTTC.

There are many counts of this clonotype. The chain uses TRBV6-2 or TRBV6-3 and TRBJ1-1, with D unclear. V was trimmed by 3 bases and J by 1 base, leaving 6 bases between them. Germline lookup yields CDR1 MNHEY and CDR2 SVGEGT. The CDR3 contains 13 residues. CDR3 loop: CASSYVSNTEAFF. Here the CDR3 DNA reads TGTGCCAGCAGTTATGTTTCGAACACTGAAGCTTTCTTT.

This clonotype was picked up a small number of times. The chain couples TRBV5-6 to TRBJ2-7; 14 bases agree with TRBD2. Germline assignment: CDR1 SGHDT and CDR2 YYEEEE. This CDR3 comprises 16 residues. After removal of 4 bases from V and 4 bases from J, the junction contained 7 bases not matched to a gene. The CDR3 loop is CASSPGGLAGAYEQYF. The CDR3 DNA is TGTGCCAGCAGCCCGGGGGGACTAGCGGGAGCGTACGAGCAGTACTTC. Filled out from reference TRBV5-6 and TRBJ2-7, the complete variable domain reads DAGVTQSPTHLIKTRGQQVTLRCSPKSGHDTVSWYQQALGQGPQFIFQYYEEEERQRGNFPDRFSGHQFPNYSSELNVNALLLGDSALYLCASSPGGLAGAYEQYFGPGTRLTVT.

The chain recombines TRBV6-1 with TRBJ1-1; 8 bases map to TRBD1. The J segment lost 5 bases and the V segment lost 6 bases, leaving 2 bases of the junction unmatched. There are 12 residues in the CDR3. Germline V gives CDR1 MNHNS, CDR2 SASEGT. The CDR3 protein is CASRRQGTEAFF. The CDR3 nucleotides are TGTGCCAGCAGACGACAGGGGACTGAAGCTTTCTTT.

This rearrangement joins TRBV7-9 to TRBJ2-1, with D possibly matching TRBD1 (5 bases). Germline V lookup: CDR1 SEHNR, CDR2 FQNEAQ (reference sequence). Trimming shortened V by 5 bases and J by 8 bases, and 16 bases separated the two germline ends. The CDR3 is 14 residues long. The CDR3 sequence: CASSPQSQVDEQFF. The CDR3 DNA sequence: TGTGCCAGCAGCCCGCAATCACAGGTAGATGAGCAGTTCTTC.

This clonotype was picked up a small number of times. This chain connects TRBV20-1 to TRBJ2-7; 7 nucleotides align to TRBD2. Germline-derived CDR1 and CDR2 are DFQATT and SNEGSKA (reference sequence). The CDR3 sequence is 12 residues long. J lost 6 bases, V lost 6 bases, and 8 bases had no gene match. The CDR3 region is CSADGGFLEQYF. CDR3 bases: TGCAGTGCCGACGGGGGGTTCCTCGAGCAGTACTTC.